Listed here is a single TCR beta chain. Antigen unknown. It was treatment-naive patients with stable or active relapsing-remitting disease who made up the multiple sclerosis controls. TEMRA cells were FACS-enriched and CD8+ and CD4+ T cells negatively isolated. The sample originates from a study of CD8 T cells in Susac syndrome. Reverse transcription used roughly 0.45 to 1 ug RNA and random hexamers. Across 54 Vbeta and 13 Jbeta, TCR beta CDR3 was amplified with immunoSEQ multiplex PCR. TCRdb re-derived calls from the immunoSEQ multiplex PCR reads in MiXCR, one entry per CDR3 protein. Here the sample spans hundreds of thousands of distinct CDR3 sequences, approximately 89% being singletons. Study-wide findings and caveats: The study conceded that relatively few individuals underwent its TCR sequencing and HLA analysis.

Per the germline V gene, CDR1 is DFQATT and CDR2 is SNEGSKA (reference sequence). The CDR3 sequence is 14 residues long. The V and J ends lost 3 bases and 0 bases respectively, with 11 bases between them. This TCR was sampled from a human donor with multiple sclerosis. Sequenced input: CD8+ T cells from PBMCs. This sequence joins TRBV20-1 and TRBJ2-5; tentatively, D is TRBD1 (5 bases). CDR3 bases: TGCAGTGCTAGTGACACAGGCGACCAAGAGACCCAGTACTTC. Amino acid sequence: CSASDTGDQETQYF.